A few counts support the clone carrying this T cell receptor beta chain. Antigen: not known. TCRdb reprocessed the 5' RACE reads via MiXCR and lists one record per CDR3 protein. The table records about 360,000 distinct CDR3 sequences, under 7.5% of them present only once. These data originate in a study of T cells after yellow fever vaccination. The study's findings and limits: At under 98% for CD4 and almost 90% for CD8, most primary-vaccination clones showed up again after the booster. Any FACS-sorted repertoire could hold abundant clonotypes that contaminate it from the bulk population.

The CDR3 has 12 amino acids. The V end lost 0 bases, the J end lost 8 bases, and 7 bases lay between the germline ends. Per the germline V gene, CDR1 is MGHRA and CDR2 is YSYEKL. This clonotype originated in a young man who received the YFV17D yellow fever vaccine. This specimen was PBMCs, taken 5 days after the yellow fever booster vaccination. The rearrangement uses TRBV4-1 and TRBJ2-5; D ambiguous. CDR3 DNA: TGCGCCAGCAGCCAAGATGGTGGAACCCAGTACTTC. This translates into CASSQDGGTQYF.